Below, one TCR beta chain is given with its context. No antigen is known for it. This sample is part of a study of siplizumab effects on memory and regulatory T cells. The study's findings and limits: Many proliferating CD4+ or CD8+ clones remained unclassified. Roughly 80-97% of them could not be assigned either a naive or a memory phenotype. Naive T cells looked more diverse than memory cells, and they looked like major contributors to the alloresponse.

Profiling relied on immunoSEQ multiplex PCR, and the TCRdb table lists in-frame clones only, not all of them. The table has approximately 120,000 clones, around 93% seen once. Material for sequencing was non-Treg CD4+ T cells sorted from blood. This sequence originates from a human donor in good health.

The CDR3 DNA follows: TGTGCCAGCAGCCGTTCTTGGGCAGAGCTTAGCACCATATATTTT. Protein product: CASSRSWAELSTIYF. The gene calls are TRBV6-5 and TRBJ1-3, with D unresolved. Germline V gene data show CDR1 as MNHEY and CDR2 as SVGAGI. Trimming took 6 bases from V and 9 from J, leaving 21 bases between them. This CDR3 comprises 15 residues.